Listed below are T cell receptor beta chains from one sample, sequenced in a study of beta chain features in type 1 diabetes. Assay: immunoSEQ multiplex PCR; the TCRdb copy retains only in-frame clones and omits some. The sample consists of roughly 300,000 clones, less than 10% of them appearing once. The source material was central memory CD4+ T cells from blood. The source is a woman younger than 30 in good health. Each CDR3 is given without its conserved first and last residue. Some rows mark clone size as missing; the rest say once, few, many or name a class of expanded clone.

abundance	v_gene	j_gene	CDR3aa
NA	TRBV11-1	TRBJ2-4	ASSFDREVKNIQY
NA	TRBV18	NA	ASSRIGTGVYEQY
NA	TRBV11-2	TRBJ1-6	ASSLVNSPLH
NA	TRBV11-2	TRBJ1-5	ASSLDNQPQH
NA	TRBV28	TRBJ2-5	ASSFRAQETQY
NA	TRBV6-6	TRBJ2-1	ASSRGAGTVYNEQF
NA	TRBV15	TRBJ2-7	ATSRERTVNYEQY
NA	TRBV4-1	TRBJ1-4	ASSQVPIGMSEDGKLF
few	TRBV6-5	TRBJ2-4	AISEPGEKNIQY
NA	TRBV6-6	TRBJ1-5	ASSYSQTTYQPQH
NA	TRBV19	TRBJ2-3	ASVAPGTAWDTQY
NA	TRBV9	TRBJ1-1	ASSAQGNTEAF
many	TRBV18	TRBJ2-7	ASSRGTAYEQY
few	TRBV27	TRBJ2-3	ASSLAVSIYREASTDTQY
few	TRBV5-1	TRBJ1-2	ASDQQGGYGYT
many	TRBV7-2	TRBJ2-7	ASSSIDRADEQY
many	TRBV10-3	TRBJ2-3	AIRELDTQY
NA	TRBV4-2	TRBJ2-3	ASSQEIGSPVDTQY
few	TRBV9	TRBJ2-3	ASSSGGGSTDTQY
many	TRBV14	TRBJ2-1	ASSQDPLGVRF
NA	TRBV5-6	TRBJ2-3	ASSLDGTSTDTQY
NA	TRBV5-8	TRBJ2-1	ASQRTDLNGYNEQF
few	TRBV4-1	TRBJ2-5	ASSLVIQETQY
NA	TRBV4-3	TRBJ1-2	ASSQGFRQGAYGYT
NA	TRBV5-6	TRBJ1-3	ASSSGQRDTIY